This T cell receptor beta chain was captured by sequencing in a study of T cell responses to AZD1222 COVID-19 vaccine. Study-level points and caveats: Unmutated variant regions are reportedly the target of nearly half of TCRs that are spike-specific. Clonal diversity was possibly underestimated; the donors were predominantly white British and more often female. Just six AZD1222 recipients were seropositive at baseline. Two AZD1222 administrations were followed by greater Spike-specific TCR breadth and depth.

This CDR3 has 15 residues. Germline CDR1 is MNHEY and CDR2 is SMNVEV (reference sequence). Turning to this clone: The antigen remains undetermined. Relative to the germline gene, one junction end is altered; a read error may explain this.

The assay was immunoSEQ multiplex PCR, and TCRdb's table has in-frame clones only and misses some. The sample lists about 110,000 clones, roughly 90% occurring once. The rearrangement links TRBV27 to TRBJ1-1; tentative D call: TRBD1 (6 bases). This receptor was identified in an adult in good health. The input for sequencing was peripheral blood, taken on day 0 of MenACWY control vaccination. The CDR3 loop reads CARSALGGRRTEAFF. The CDR3 bases are TGTGCCCGCAGTGCCCTAGGGGGGCGCAGAACTGAAGCTTTCTTT.